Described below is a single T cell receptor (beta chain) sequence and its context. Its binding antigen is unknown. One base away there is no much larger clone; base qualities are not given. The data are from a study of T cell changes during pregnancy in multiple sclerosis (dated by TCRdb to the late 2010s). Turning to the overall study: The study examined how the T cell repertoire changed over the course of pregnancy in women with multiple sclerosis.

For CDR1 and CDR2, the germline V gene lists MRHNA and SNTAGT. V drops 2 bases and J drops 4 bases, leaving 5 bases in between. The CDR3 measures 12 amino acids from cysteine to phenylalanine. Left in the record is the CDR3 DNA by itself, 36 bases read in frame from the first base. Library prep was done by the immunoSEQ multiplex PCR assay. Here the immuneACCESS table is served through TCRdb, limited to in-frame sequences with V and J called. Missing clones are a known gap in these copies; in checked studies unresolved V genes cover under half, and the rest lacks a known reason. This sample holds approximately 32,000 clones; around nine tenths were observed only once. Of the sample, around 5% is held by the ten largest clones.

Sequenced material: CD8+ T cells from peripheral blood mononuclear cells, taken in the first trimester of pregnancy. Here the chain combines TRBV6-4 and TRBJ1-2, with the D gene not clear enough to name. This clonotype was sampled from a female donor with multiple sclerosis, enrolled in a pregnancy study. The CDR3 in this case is CASSDEGYGYTF. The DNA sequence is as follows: TGTGCCAGCAGTGACGAGGGCTATGGCTACACCTTC.